These 8 T cell receptor beta chains share one sample of origin, sequenced in a study of CD8 T cells in Susac syndrome. cDNA came from about 0.51 to 1 ug RNA primed by random hexamers. MiXCR, applied by TCRdb to the immunoSEQ multiplex PCR reads, yields one record per CDR3 protein. The table includes 160,000 or so distinct CDR3 sequences, roughly 95% detected once. Sequencing was done on a sample of CD4+ T cells from PBMCs. The receptors here all came from a human donor with multiple sclerosis.

CDR3 DNA sequence: TGTGCCTGTCGCTACTATGGCTACACCTTC. Its protein is CACRYYGYTF. The J gene is TRBJ1-2, the V gene TRBV30; D gene uncertain. Germline values: CDR1 GTSNPN, CDR2 SVGIG (reference sequence). The CDR3 extends over 10 amino acids. V lost 6 bases to trimming and J lost 3 bases, with 5 bases between them.

The chain recombines TRBV19 with TRBJ1-2, with D maybe TRBD1 (5 bases). Germline-derived CDR1 and CDR2 are LNHDA and SQIVND (reference sequence). V was pared by 3 bases and J by 3 bases, with 11 bases between. The CDR3 contains 14 residues. The CDR3 reads CASSMGDGYYGYTF. In DNA form, the CDR3 reads TGTGCCAGTAGTATGGGGGACGGCTACTATGGCTACACCTTC.

The chain carries TRBV24-1 and TRBJ1-2, with D unresolved. This CDR3 is 15 amino acids long. Germline V gene data show CDR1 as KGHDR and CDR2 as SFDVKD. V lost 7 bases and J 7 bases, leaving 21 bases between the germline ends. The CDR3 is CATSRGELSDGGYTF. In DNA form, the CDR3 reads TGTGCCACCAGCCGCGGCGAACTTTCAGATGGTGGCTACACCTTC.

The table lists this clonotype with a few counts. The rearrangement joins TRBV29-1 to TRBJ2-7, with 9 bases lining up with TRBD1. Germline CDR1 and CDR2: SQVTM and ANQGSEA. Trimming at V came to 6 bases and at J to 6 bases, leaving 9 bases not matched to a gene. CDR3 size: 13 residues. The CDR3 DNA follows: TGCAGCGTCTCGGGACAGGGCGGTGGCGAGCAGTACTTC. This translates into CSVSGQGGGEQYF.

This chain uses TRBV20-1 with TRBJ2-3; tentatively, D is TRBD1 (5 bases). Between the trimmed V and J ends, which lost 3 bases and 9 bases, there was a span of 19 bases. CDR3 length: 14 residues. Germline assignment: CDR1 DFQATT and CDR2 SNEGSKA (reference sequence). CDR3 sequence reads: CSASYSKGPATQYF. The DNA of the CDR3 is TGCAGTGCTAGCTACTCCAAGGGGCCGGCGACGCAGTATTTT.

The chain is built from TRBV5-4 and TRBJ2-7, with TRBD2 matching over 10 bases. CDR3 length: 15 residues. After removal of 4 bases from V and 1 base from J, the junction contained 5 bases not matched to a gene. Germline CDR1 is SGHNT and CDR2 is YYREEE (reference sequence). This chain's CDR3 is CASSPGGLASYEQYF. DNA of the CDR3: TGTGCCAGCAGCCCGGGGGGACTAGCGTCCTACGAGCAGTACTTC.

This chain connects TRBV3-1 to TRBJ2-1, with a possible D match to TRBD1 (5 bases). The germline V gene encodes CDR1 LGHDT and CDR2 YNNKEL (reference sequence). V lost 1 base and J 9 bases, leaving 22 bases between the germline ends. The CDR3 extends over 17 amino acids. The CDR3: CASSQGIGAIGALEQFF. CDR3 DNA sequence: TGTGCCAGCAGCCAAGGCATAGGGGCAATTGGAGCGCTTGAGCAGTTCTTC.

The V call is TRBV30, the J call TRBJ1-1, with D perhaps matching TRBD1 (5 bases). The CDR3 consists of 13 residues. Germline CDR1 is GTSNPN and CDR2 is SVGIG (reference sequence). The V end lost 0 bases, the J end lost 5 bases, and 10 bases lay between the germline ends. CDR3 bases: TGTGCCTGGAGTGTACTTGGGGGAACTGAAGCTTTCTTT. Its protein is CAWSVLGGTEAFF.